The 20 T cell receptor beta chains given below trace back to one sample, sequenced in a study of T cell responses to AZD1222 COVID-19 vaccine. Here immunoSEQ multiplex PCR was the method, and the copy in TCRdb shows in-frame clones only, minus some. The sample holds tens of thousands of clones, about nine tenths seen once. This specimen was peripheral blood, taken 28 days after the second AZD1222 dose. Receptor source: an adult who received the AZD1222 COVID-19 vaccine.

This clone has more than one count but fewer than ten. The chain carries TRBV7-3 and TRBJ2-2; D is perhaps TRBD2 (5 bases). Trimming took 5 bases from V and 9 from J, leaving 13 bases between them. The CDR3 loop spans 13 amino acids. The germline V gene has CDR1 SGHTA and CDR2 FQGTGA. In nucleotides, the CDR3 is TGTGCCAGCAGCCCCGGGGAAGAGAGGGAGCTGTTTTTT. It codes for CASSPGEERELFF.

The gene calls are TRBV9 and TRBJ2-1; D is ambiguous. This CDR3 comprises 17 residues. Trimming left V 4 bases short and J 5 bases short, with 22 bases between. Per the germline V gene, CDR1 is SGDLS and CDR2 is YYNGEE. CDR3: CASSSRRIPNINNEQFF. Here the CDR3 DNA reads TGTGCCAGCAGCTCCCGTAGGATACCCAATATAAACAATGAGCAGTTCTTC.

V usage is TRBV19 and J usage is TRBJ1-1, with 7 bases fitting TRBD1. Germline V CDR1 and CDR2: LNHDA, SQIVND (reference sequence). The V gene end was trimmed by 5 bases and the J gene end by 11 bases; junction bases not matched to a gene: 8. The CDR3 is 12 residues long. CDR3: CASSAGTAVAFF. CDR3 in DNA: TGTGCCAGTAGTGCCGGGACAGCCGTTGCTTTCTTT. Full variable domain (missing parts from reference TRBV19 and TRBJ1-1): DGGITQSPKYLFRKEGQNVTLSCEQNLNHDAMYWYRQDPGQGLRLIYYSQIVNDFQKGDIAEGYSVSREKKESFPLTVTSAQKNPTAFYLCASSAGTAVAFFGQGTRLTVV.

V gene TRBV4-2 combines with J gene TRBJ2-7; D perhaps matches TRBD2 (5 bases). Deletions cut 4 bases from V and 1 base from J, with 17 bases between. In germline, CDR1 is LGHNA, CDR2 YNFKEQ. The CDR3 totals 16 residues. The CDR3 DNA reads TGTGCCAGCAGCCCCCAACCGGGGATAGGGTCCTACGAGCAGTACTTC. Translating gives CASSPQPGIGSYEQYF.

This chain uses TRBV27 with TRBJ2-7, with 9 bases lining up with TRBD1. CDR3 length equals 14 residues. The V segment lost 3 bases and the J segment 5 bases; nucleotides outside the gene matches: 5. Germline V gene sequence: CDR1 MNHEY, CDR2 SMNVEV (reference sequence). CDR3 coding DNA: TGTGCCAGCAGTTTCAAACAGGGGGCCCACGAGCAGTACTTC. Amino acid sequence: CASSFKQGAHEQYF.

The J gene is TRBJ2-7, the V gene TRBV3-1 (or the pseudogene TRBV3-2), with 9 bases fitting TRBD1. The CDR3 extends over 18 amino acids. Germline assignment: CDR1 LGHDT and CDR2 YNNKEL (reference sequence). Germline trimming cut 5 bases from V and 3 bases from J; bases unmatched to any gene: 17. CDR3 sequence reads: CASSSDRGVRREFYEQYF. DNA of the CDR3: TGTGCCAGCAGCTCGGACAGGGGAGTACGTCGTGAGTTCTACGAGCAGTACTTC.

A single count supports this clone. V usage is TRBV5-3 and J usage is TRBJ2-7, with a weak D call TRBD1 (6 bases). TRBV5-3 has ORF status, its function being uncertain. The CDR3 is 14 amino acids. Trimming stripped 2 bases from V and 3 bases from J, with 12 bases between. As DNA, the CDR3 is TGTGCCAGAAGCTTAGGCTGCAGGGGCTACGAGCAGTACTTC. It yields the protein CARSLGCRGYEQYF.

The chain carries TRBV23-1 and TRBJ1-1; D unresolved. TRBV23-1 is an open reading frame, and its role is uncertain. The V end lost 0 bases, the J end lost 12 bases, and 8 bases lay between the germline ends. The length of the CDR3 is 11 residues. The CDR3 nucleotides read TGCGCCAGCAGTCAATCCCGGGGTTCTTTCTTT. Protein: CASSQSRGSFF.

The chain links TRBV11-2 to TRBJ1-6; a weak D match, TRBD1 (5 bases). Germline CDR1 and CDR2: SGHAT and FQNNGV. V dropped 5 bases and J dropped 9 bases, with 17 bases sitting between them. The CDR3 sequence is 15 residues long. Here the CDR3 reads CASSGTPRRSSPLHF. The CDR3 region has the DNA TGTGCCAGCAGCGGGACTCCGAGGAGGAGTTCACCCCTCCACTTT.

J is TRBJ1-2 and V is TRBV27, with D unresolved. The CDR3 is made up of 16 amino acids. Germline lookup yields CDR1 MNHEY and CDR2 SMNVEV (reference sequence). V was cut by 5 bases and J by 0 bases, with 16 bases left in between. The CDR3 DNA sequence: TGTGCCAGCAGTCTCAAGCCGGGGATAGCTAACTATGGCTACACCTTC. Protein sequence: CASSLKPGIANYGYTF.

The chain joins TRBV5-4 to TRBJ1-1; tentative D call: TRBD1 (5 bases). Trimming cost V 0 bases and J 7 bases, with 10 bases left between them. CDR3 length equals 13 residues. Germline CDR1 reads SGHNT; CDR2 reads YYREEE (reference sequence). The CDR3 sequence is CASSLVQGGEAFF. In nucleotides, the CDR3 is TGTGCCAGCAGCTTGGTTCAGGGCGGTGAAGCTTTCTTT.

The rearrangement joins TRBV5-1 to TRBJ1-1; maybe TRBD1 (5 bases). V was shortened by 0 bases and J by 8 bases, with 11 bases between the two germline ends. The CDR3 contains 13 residues. The germline gives CDR1 SGHRS, CDR2 YFSETQ. CDR3 region: CASSLVGSGEAFF. DNA for the CDR3: TGCGCCAGCAGCTTGGTAGGGTCAGGGGAAGCTTTCTTT.

This chain links TRBV5-1 with TRBJ1-1; a weak D match, TRBD1 (5 bases). The CDR3 runs to 13 residues. CDR1 is SGHRS, CDR2 YFSETQ, per germline. The germline V and J ends were trimmed by 4 bases and 6 bases, with 13 bases remaining between them. The CDR3 DNA sequence: TGCGCCAGCAGCCTGCCGGGACTGTCTGAAGCTTTCTTT. Encoded protein: CASSLPGLSEAFF. The variable domain in full, completed from reference TRBV5-1 and TRBJ1-1, reads KAGVTQTPRYLIKTRGQQVTLSCSPISGHRSVSWYQQTPGQGLQFLFEYFSETQRNKGNFPGRFSGRQFSNSRSEMNVSTLELGDSALYLCASSLPGLSEAFFGQGTRLTVV.

This chain uses TRBV27 with TRBJ2-7; D possibly corresponds to TRBD1 (6 bases). The CDR3 spans 14 residues. V shed 5 bases and J shed 7 bases, with 18 bases lying between them. Germline CDR1 is MNHEY and CDR2 is SMNVEV (reference sequence). The CDR3 region is CASSLARGLGEQYF. The CDR3 DNA reads TGTGCCAGCAGTCTCGCCAGGGGCCTGGGGGAGCAGTACTTC.

V usage is TRBV5-1 and J usage is TRBJ1-1; D is uncertain. Trimming shortened V by 0 bases and J by 0 bases, and 6 bases separated the two germline ends. The CDR3 is 14 amino acids. CDR1 is SGHRS and CDR2 is YFSETQ in the germline V gene. The CDR3 bases are TGCGCCAGCAGCTTGGCACAGATGAACACTGAAGCTTTCTTT. Translated, it gives CASSLAQMNTEAFF.

The V gene is TRBV7-2, the J gene TRBJ2-7, with 11 bases matching TRBD2. Germline V lookup: CDR1 SGHTA, CDR2 FQGNSA. This CDR3 comprises 16 residues. The junction had 8 bases not matched to a gene; V was cut back by 4 bases and J by 3 bases. The CDR3 coding sequence is TGTGCCAGCAGCTCCGGAAGGACTAGCGGGCGCTACGAGCAGTACTTC. Protein sequence: CASSSGRTSGRYEQYF.

This clone was detected a few times. The rearrangement links TRBV4-2 to TRBJ1-1; a weak D match, TRBD1 (5 bases). The germline V and J ends were trimmed by 2 bases and 0 bases, with 16 bases remaining between them. Germline CDR1 is LGHNA and CDR2 is YNFKEQ. There are 17 residues in the CDR3. CDR3 coding DNA: TGTGCCAGCAGCCAATTTGGGGCTGACACTTTGAACACTGAAGCTTTCTTT. Protein sequence: CASSQFGADTLNTEAFF.

V is TRBV5-5 and J is TRBJ1-1; D is possibly TRBD1 (6 bases). The V gene lost 4 bases and the J gene lost 5 bases, with 18 bases spanning the gap. The CDR3 loop spans 15 amino acids. Germline CDR1 is SGHKS and CDR2 is YYEKEE (reference sequence). The CDR3 sequence: CASSRYRESGTEAFF. The DNA of the CDR3 is TGTGCCAGCAGCCGTTACAGGGAGTCCGGAACTGAAGCTTTCTTT.

The chain links TRBV28 to TRBJ1-4; possible D gene TRBD1, 5 bases. V lost 5 bases and J 11 bases, leaving 15 bases between the germline ends. The CDR3 is 13 residues long. Germline V CDR1 and CDR2: MDHEN, SYDVKM. In DNA, the CDR3 is TGTGCCAGCAGTCCTCGGGACGCCCAGAAACTGTTTTTT. Translated, it gives CASSPRDAQKLFF.

This chain joins TRBV18 and TRBJ2-5, with D possibly matching TRBD2 (6 bases). V was clipped by 2 bases and J by 2 bases, with 18 bases between them. Germline V CDR1 and CDR2: KGHSH, LQKENI. CDR3 length equals 17 residues. CDR3 DNA sequence: TGTGCCAGCTCACCATTCGGGGGAATGAGTTTTCAAGAGACCCAGTACTTC. It specifies CASSPFGGMSFQETQYF.